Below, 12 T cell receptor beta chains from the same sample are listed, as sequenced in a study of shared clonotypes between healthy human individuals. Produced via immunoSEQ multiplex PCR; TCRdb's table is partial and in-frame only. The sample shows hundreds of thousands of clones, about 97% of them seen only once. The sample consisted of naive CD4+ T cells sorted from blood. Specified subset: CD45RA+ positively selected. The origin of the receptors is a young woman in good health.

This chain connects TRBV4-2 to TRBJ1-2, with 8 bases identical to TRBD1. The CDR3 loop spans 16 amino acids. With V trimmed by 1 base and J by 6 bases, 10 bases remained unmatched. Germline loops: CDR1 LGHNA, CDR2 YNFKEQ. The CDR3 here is CASSQATGGNLDGYTF. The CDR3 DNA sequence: TGTGCCAGCAGCCAAGCAACAGGGGGGAATCTGGATGGCTACACCTTC.

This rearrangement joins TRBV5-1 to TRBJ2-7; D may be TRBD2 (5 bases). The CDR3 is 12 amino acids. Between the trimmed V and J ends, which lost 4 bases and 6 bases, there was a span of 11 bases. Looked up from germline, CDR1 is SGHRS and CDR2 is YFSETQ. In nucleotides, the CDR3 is TGCGCCAGCAGCGTGGAGAGCGGCGAGCAGTACTTC. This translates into CASSVESGEQYF. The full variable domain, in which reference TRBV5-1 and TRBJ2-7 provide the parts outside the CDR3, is KAGVTQTPRYLIKTRGQQVTLSCSPISGHRSVSWYQQTPGQGLQFLFEYFSETQRNKGNFPGRFSGRQFSNSRSEMNVSTLELGDSALYLCASSVESGEQYFGPGTRLTVT.

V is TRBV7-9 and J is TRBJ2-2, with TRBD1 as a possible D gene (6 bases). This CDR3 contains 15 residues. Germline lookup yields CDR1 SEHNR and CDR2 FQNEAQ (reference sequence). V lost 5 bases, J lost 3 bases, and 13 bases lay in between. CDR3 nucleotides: TGTGCCAGCAGCCGGACAGTGTGGGACACCGGGGAGCTGTTTTTT. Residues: CASSRTVWDTGELFF.

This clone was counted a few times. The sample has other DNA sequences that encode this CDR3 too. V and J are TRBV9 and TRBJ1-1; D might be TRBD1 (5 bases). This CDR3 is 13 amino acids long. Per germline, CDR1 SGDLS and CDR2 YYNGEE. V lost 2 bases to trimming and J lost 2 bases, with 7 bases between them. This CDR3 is CASSVQGNTEAFF. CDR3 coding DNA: TGTGCCAGCAGCGTGCAGGGTAACACTGAAGCTTTCTTT.

The CDR3 nucleotides read TGTGCCAGCAGGGCAGGGGGACGGGAGACCCAGTACTTC. It encodes CASRAGGRETQYF. The chain links TRBV28 to TRBJ2-5, with TRBD1 matching 7 bases. The CDR3 extends over 13 amino acids. Germline CDR1 is MDHEN and CDR2 is SYDVKM. V was pared by 6 bases and J by 5 bases, with 6 bases of the junction left unmatched.

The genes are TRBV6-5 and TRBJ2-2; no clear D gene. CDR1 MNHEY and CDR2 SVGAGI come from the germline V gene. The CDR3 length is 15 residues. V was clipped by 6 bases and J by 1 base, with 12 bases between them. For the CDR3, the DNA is TGTGCCAGCAGGCTAGGAGTCGTGAACACCGGGGAGCTGTTTTTT. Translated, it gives CASRLGVVNTGELFF.

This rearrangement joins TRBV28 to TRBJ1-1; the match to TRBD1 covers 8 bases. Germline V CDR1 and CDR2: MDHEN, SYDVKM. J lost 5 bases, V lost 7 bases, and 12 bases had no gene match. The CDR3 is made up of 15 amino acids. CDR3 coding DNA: TGTGCCAGCACTCGGGGTGGGACAGGTGGAACTGAAGCTTTCTTT. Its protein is CASTRGGTGGTEAFF.

This CDR3 is CASSPRTSVNEQFF. The CDR3 coding sequence is TGCGCCAGCAGCCCTAGAACTAGCGTAAACGAGCAGTTCTTC. The J gene is TRBJ2-1, the V gene TRBV4-3; 7 nucleotides align to TRBD2. Germline V gene sequence: CDR1 LGHNA, CDR2 YSLEER. The CDR3 has 14 amino acids. The V and J ends lost 4 bases and 10 bases, in that order; junction bases with no gene match: 10.

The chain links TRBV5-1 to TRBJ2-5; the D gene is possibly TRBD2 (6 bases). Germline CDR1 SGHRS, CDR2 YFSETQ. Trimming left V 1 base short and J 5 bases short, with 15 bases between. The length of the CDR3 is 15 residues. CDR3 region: CASSLPGGARETQYF. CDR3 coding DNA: TGCGCCAGCAGCTTGCCGGGCGGGGCCCGGGAGACCCAGTACTTC.

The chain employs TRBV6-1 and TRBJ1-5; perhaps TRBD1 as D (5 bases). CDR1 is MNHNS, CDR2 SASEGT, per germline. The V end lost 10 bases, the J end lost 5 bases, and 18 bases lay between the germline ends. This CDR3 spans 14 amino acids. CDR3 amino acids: CATAGTSLDQPQHF. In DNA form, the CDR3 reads TGTGCCACTGCCGGGACGTCCCTGGATCAGCCCCAGCATTTT.

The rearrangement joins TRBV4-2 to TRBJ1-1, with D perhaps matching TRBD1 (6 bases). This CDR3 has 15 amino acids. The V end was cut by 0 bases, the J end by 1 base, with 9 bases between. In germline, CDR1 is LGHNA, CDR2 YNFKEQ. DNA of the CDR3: TGTGCCAGCAGCCAAGAGGAGGGGGGGAACACTGAAGCTTTCTTT. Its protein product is CASSQEEGGNTEAFF.

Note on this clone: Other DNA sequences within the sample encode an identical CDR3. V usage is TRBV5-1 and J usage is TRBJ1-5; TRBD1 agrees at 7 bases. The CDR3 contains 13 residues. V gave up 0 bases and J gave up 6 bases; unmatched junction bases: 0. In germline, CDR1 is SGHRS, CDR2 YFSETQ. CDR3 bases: TGCGCCAGCAGCTTGGACAGGGGTCAGCCCCAGCATTTT. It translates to CASSLDRGQPQHF.